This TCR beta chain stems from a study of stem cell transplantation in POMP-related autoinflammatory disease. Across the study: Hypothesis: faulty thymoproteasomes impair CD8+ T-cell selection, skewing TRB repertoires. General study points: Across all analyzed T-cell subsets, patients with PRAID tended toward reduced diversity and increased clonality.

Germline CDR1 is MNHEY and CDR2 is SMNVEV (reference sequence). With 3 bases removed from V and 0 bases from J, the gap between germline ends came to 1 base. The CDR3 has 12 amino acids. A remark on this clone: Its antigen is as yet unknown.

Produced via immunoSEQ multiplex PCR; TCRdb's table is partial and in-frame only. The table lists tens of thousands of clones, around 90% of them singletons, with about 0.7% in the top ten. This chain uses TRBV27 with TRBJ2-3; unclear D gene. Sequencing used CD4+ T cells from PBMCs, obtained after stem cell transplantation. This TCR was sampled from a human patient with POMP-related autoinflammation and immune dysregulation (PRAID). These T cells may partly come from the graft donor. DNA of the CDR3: TGTGCCAGCAGTTTCAGCACAGATACGCAGTATTTT. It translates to CASSFSTDTQYF.